Below, one T cell receptor beta chain is given with its context. Its antigen is undetermined. The sample is drawn from a study of STAT5B mutations in CD4+ large granular lymphocyte leukemia. Broader study findings: CD4-sorted patient repertoires seemed more clonal than healthy CD4+ repertoires. Compared with healthy controls (2/35), patient top clones favored TRBV06 (8/27).

This was a survey-level run. Repertoires were generated with immunoSEQ multiplex PCR, while TCRdb's copy carries only in-frame clones and drops some. The table includes fewer than 50,000 clones, about four fifths detected once. This CDR3 has 15 amino acids. The V gene's germline CDR1 is LGHNT and CDR2 FRNRAP. V gave up 3 bases and J gave up 0 bases, with 9 bases separating them. The chain employs TRBV12-5 and TRBJ2-4; unclear D gene. The sequencing input was CD4+ T cells from blood buffy coats. This TCR was recovered from a human donor in good health. CDR3 coding DNA: TGTGCTAGTGGTTTAGGCAGTGAAGCCAAAAACATTCAGTACTTC. Its protein is CASGLGSEAKNIQYF.